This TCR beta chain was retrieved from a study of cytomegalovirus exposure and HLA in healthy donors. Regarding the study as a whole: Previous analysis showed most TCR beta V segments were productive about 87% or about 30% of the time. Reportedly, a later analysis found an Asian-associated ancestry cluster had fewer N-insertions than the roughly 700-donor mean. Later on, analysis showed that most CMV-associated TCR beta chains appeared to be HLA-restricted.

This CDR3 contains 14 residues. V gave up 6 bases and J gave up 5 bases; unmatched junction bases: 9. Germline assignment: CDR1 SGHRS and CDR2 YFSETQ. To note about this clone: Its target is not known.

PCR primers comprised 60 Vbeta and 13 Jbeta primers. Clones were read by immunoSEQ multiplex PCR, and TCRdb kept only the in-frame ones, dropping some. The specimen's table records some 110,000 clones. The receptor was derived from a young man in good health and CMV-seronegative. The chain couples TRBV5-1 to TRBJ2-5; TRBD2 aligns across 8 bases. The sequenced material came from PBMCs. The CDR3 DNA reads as TGCGCCAGCAAGTTGGTCGGGGGGGAGGAGACCCAGTACTTC. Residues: CASKLVGGEETQYF.